Following are 14 T cell receptor beta chains from one sample sequenced in a study of T cell responses to AZD1222 COVID-19 vaccine. Produced via immunoSEQ multiplex PCR; TCRdb's table is partial and in-frame only. The data hold tens of thousands of clones, with 92% observed a single time. Sequencing was performed on peripheral blood, taken on day 0 of AZD1222 vaccination. These receptor sequences come from an adult in good health.

The chain has TRBV5-1 and TRBJ1-4; TRBD1 agrees at 8 bases. Germline V gene sequence: CDR1 SGHRS, CDR2 YFSETQ. V trimming: 4 bases; J trimming: 5 bases; junction bases outside the gene matches: 7. The CDR3 totals 15 residues. CDR3 sequence reads: CASSTADRANEKLFF. CDR3 nucleotides: TGCGCCAGCAGCACCGCGGACAGGGCGAATGAAAAACTGTTTTTT.

The chain uses TRBV5-4 and TRBJ2-3, with D possibly TRBD2 on 6 matching bases. In germline, CDR1 is SGHNT, CDR2 YYREEE (reference sequence). V was clipped by 0 bases and J by 0 bases, with 8 bases between them. The CDR3 runs 15 residues. In nucleotides, the CDR3 is TGTGCCAGCAGCTTGGCAGGGACTAGCACAGATACGCAGTATTTT. Translating gives CASSLAGTSTDTQYF.

The chain joins TRBV7-9 to TRBJ2-7; D may be TRBD2 (6 bases). Per the germline V gene, CDR1 is SEHNR and CDR2 is FQNEAQ (reference sequence). The CDR3 loop spans 15 amino acids. The V and J ends lost 2 bases and 0 bases respectively, with 11 bases between them. In DNA, the CDR3 is TGTGCCAGCAGCTTACGTAGCGGCCTCTCCTACGAGCAGTACTTC. This encodes CASSLRSGLSYEQYF.

The genes are TRBV7-2 and TRBJ1-1; D is unclear. This CDR3 spans 13 amino acids. The ends were cut back, 5 bases at V and 1 base at J, with 8 bases in the middle. Germline CDR1 SGHTA, CDR2 FQGNSA. For the CDR3, the DNA is TGTGCCAGCAGCCTTACAAGGAACACTGAAGCTTTCTTT. Its protein product is CASSLTRNTEAFF.

J is TRBJ1-3 and V is TRBV9, with D uncertain. Germline V CDR1 and CDR2: SGDLS, YYNGEE. The CDR3 extends over 16 amino acids. Trimming cost V 0 bases and J 0 bases, with 10 bases left between them. The CDR3 DNA reads as TGTGCCAGCAGCGTAGGGCTGGCAGGCTCTGGAAACACCATATATTTT. Encoded protein: CASSVGLAGSGNTIYF.

The gene calls are TRBV25-1 and TRBJ2-3; either TRBD1 or TRBD2 may fit D (6 bases each). Trimming removed 6 bases at V and 3 bases at J, with 16 bases between. The length of the CDR3 is 15 residues. CDR1 is MGHDK, CDR2 SYGVNS, per germline. The CDR3 DNA reads as TGTGCCAGCAGCGGGGGCTGGGCTGGGACAGATACGCAGTATTTT. Translating it yields CASSGGWAGTDTQYF. The whole variable domain, remainder taken from reference TRBV25-1 and TRBJ2-3, is EADIYQTPRYLVIGTGKKITLECSQTMGHDKMYWYQQDPGMELHLIHYSYGVNSTEKGDLSSESTVSRIRTEHFPLTLESARPSHTSQYLCASSGGWAGTDTQYFGPGTRLTVL.

The chain recombines TRBV6-5 with TRBJ2-1; the D is unclear. V was trimmed by 6 bases and J by 10 bases, leaving 16 bases between them. Germline lookup yields CDR1 MNHEY and CDR2 SVGAGI. This CDR3 contains 13 residues. CDR3 in DNA: TGTGCCAGCAGCCCCATCTTGCCCCTGGAGCAGTTCTTC. It codes for CASSPILPLEQFF.

The chain recombines TRBV14 with TRBJ2-5; D uncertain. CDR3 length: 15 amino acids. CDR1 and CDR2 (germline): SGHDN, FVKESK. V was pared by 1 base and J by 3 bases, with 12 bases between. For the CDR3, the DNA is TGTGCCAGCAGCCAAGGTACTAACCTGAAAGAGACCCAGTACTTC. Residues: CASSQGTNLKETQYF.

The chain joins TRBV6-4 to TRBJ2-6; D not certain. The CDR3 extends over 16 amino acids. The germline V gene encodes CDR1 MRHNA and CDR2 SNTAGT. Trimming cost V 5 bases and J 4 bases, with 15 bases left between them. Here the CDR3 reads CASSPQSDGGANVLTF. Here the CDR3 DNA reads TGTGCCAGCAGTCCTCAGTCCGACGGGGGGGCCAACGTCCTGACTTTC.

This sequence joins TRBV5-1 and TRBJ2-3, with 10 bases lining up with TRBD2. The germline V gene encodes CDR1 SGHRS and CDR2 YFSETQ. This CDR3 spans 16 amino acids. V gave up 4 bases and J gave up 2 bases; unmatched junction bases: 7. CDR3: CASSNALAGFTDTQYF. DNA for the CDR3: TGCGCCAGCAGCAACGCACTAGCGGGGTTCACAGATACGCAGTATTTT.

This chain connects TRBV9 to TRBJ1-3; 7 positions agree with TRBD1. The ends lost 4 bases at V and 1 base at J; junction bases unmatched: 11. CDR1 is SGDLS, CDR2 YYNGEE, per germline. This CDR3 region has 17 residues. CDR3 region: CASSPGFVTGSGNTIYF. The CDR3 DNA sequence: TGTGCCAGCAGCCCGGGTTTTGTGACAGGGTCTGGAAACACCATATATTTT.

This clone was seen more than once but under ten times. The genes are TRBV28 and TRBJ2-7, with TRBD2 as a possible D gene (6 bases). CDR1 and CDR2 (germline): MDHEN, SYDVKM. The CDR3 is 15 residues long. The V gene lost 2 bases and the J gene lost 7 bases, with 18 bases spanning the gap. CDR3 sequence reads: CASSLKWGVPSEQYF. The CDR3 DNA follows: TGTGCCAGCAGTTTAAAATGGGGGGTGCCTAGTGAGCAGTACTTC.

The chain is built from TRBV6-5 and TRBJ2-5; 7 positions agree with TRBD2. This CDR3 contains 14 residues. V was pared by 5 bases and J by 7 bases, with 10 bases of the junction left unmatched. The germline V gene encodes CDR1 MNHEY and CDR2 SVGAGI. Here the CDR3 DNA reads TGTGCCAGCAGTCCCCCCGGACTAGACGGGACCCAGTACTTC. Amino acids: CASSPPGLDGTQYF.

The genes are TRBV13 and TRBJ1-6; TRBD1 is a possible D gene (5 bases). CDR1 PRHDT and CDR2 FYEKMQ come from the germline V gene (reference sequence). This CDR3 region has 16 residues. The ends were cut back, 2 bases at V and 0 bases at J, with 8 bases in the middle. CDR3 sequence (DNA): TGTGCCAGCAGCTTAAGGGGCAGCTCCTATAATTCACCCCTCCACTTT. Its protein product is CASSLRGSSYNSPLHF.